This entry features one T cell receptor beta chain sequence. Researchers defined stable Graves' hyperthyroidism as no ophthalmopathy progression within 18 months. Orbital computed tomography and thyroid ultrasound, together with serum TRAb and thyroxine and clinical symptoms, were used for diagnoses. TCR beta CDR3 sequences were amplified from RNA transcripts. First-round RT-PCR with HTBI primers amplified the TCR CDR3 region. One entry per CDR3 protein results from TCRdb running MiXCR on the multiplex PCR reads. In the table there are about 550,000 distinct CDR3 sequences, 20% of which are singletons. This entry belongs to a study of T cells in Graves' hyperthyroidism and ophthalmopathy. About the research overall: Peripheral blood sampling occurred at initial diagnosis, before any treatment.

The origin of this receptor is a man younger than 30 with Graves' hyperthyroidism. The sequenced sample consisted of blood.

CDR3 protein: CASRPEGLETQYF. The CDR3 region has the DNA TGCGCCAGCAGACCAGAGGGTCTGGAGACCCAGTACTTC. V usage is TRBV5-1 and J usage is TRBJ2-5; a possible D gene is TRBD2 (5 bases). V lost 5 bases to trimming and J lost 5 bases, with 13 bases between them. The CDR3 length is 13 residues. Germline CDR1 and CDR2: SGHRS and YFSETQ.